Here is one TCR beta chain with its context. Its target is not known. The CDR3 has 19 residues. The germline V gene has CDR1 MGHRA and CDR2 YSYEKL. Trimming at V came to 1 base and at J to 0 bases, leaving 9 bases not matched to a gene. PCR primers comprised 60 Vbeta and 13 Jbeta primers. TCRdb's copy holds only in-frame clones and misses some; the assay was immunoSEQ multiplex PCR. The sample yields some 120,000 clones, around 77% seen once. The data derive from a study of cytomegalovirus exposure and HLA in healthy donors. Study results and limitations: Sequencing depth roughly uniform across donors was assumed in presence/absence analyses.

This TCR was sampled from a human donor in good health. The V call is TRBV4-1, the J call TRBJ2-1, with 10 bases matching TRBD2. Sequencing used PBMCs. Here the CDR3 DNA reads TGCGCCAGCAGCCAAGGCGGTAGCGGGAGGCCGAGCTCCTACAATGAGCAGTTCTTC. This codes for CASSQGGSGRPSSYNEQFF.